One and the same sample provided the 23 T cell receptor beta chains below, sequenced in a study of early stage breast cancer tumors. Assay: immunoSEQ multiplex PCR; the TCRdb copy retains only in-frame clones and omits some. Of around 28,000 clones detected, more than 65% appear once; the ten largest clones hold about 9.4%. The source material was breast tumor tissue. All receptors derive from a person aged 30 to 39 with breast cancer.

This clone was recorded a few times. The chain carries TRBV27 and TRBJ1-5; unclear D gene. Trimming took 4 bases from V and 1 from J, leaving 8 bases between them. Germline V gene data show CDR1 as MNHEY and CDR2 as SMNVEV (reference sequence). The CDR3 is 14 residues long. This CDR3 is CASSSGMSNQPQHF. As DNA, the CDR3 is TGTGCCAGCAGTTCGGGCATGAGCAATCAGCCCCAGCATTTT.

The chain combines TRBV7-2 with TRBJ2-7; D call uncertain. The germline V gene encodes CDR1 SGHTA and CDR2 FQGNSA. The CDR3 totals 14 residues. V shed 2 bases and J shed 6 bases, with 14 bases lying between them. CDR3 bases: TGTGCCAGCAGCTTAATTCTAACGTCTGGCGAGCAGTACTTC. This codes for CASSLILTSGEQYF.

This rearrangement joins TRBV6-5 to TRBJ1-2; 9 bases line up with TRBD1. V trimming: 6 bases; J trimming: 6 bases; junction bases outside the gene matches: 8. Per germline, CDR1 MNHEY and CDR2 SVGAGI. The CDR3 contains 14 residues. The CDR3 spells CASSPWTGAHGYTF. The CDR3 DNA follows: TGTGCCAGCAGCCCTTGGACAGGGGCCCATGGCTACACCTTC.

The V gene is TRBV4-1, the J gene TRBJ1-1; TRBD1 matches at 8 bases. The germline CDR1 and CDR2 sequences are MGHRA and YSYEKL. The junction had 5 bases not matched to a gene; V was cut back by 3 bases and J by 8 bases. This CDR3 region has 13 residues. The CDR3 here is CASSHHWTGEAFF. CDR3 in DNA: TGCGCCAGCAGCCACCACTGGACAGGGGAAGCTTTCTTT.

The chain recombines TRBV6-5 with TRBJ2-5, with D unclear. The germline V gene encodes CDR1 MNHEY and CDR2 SVGAGI. Deletions cut 7 bases from V and 0 bases from J, with 9 bases between. The CDR3 sequence is 13 residues long. CDR3: CASKETNQETQYF. In DNA form, the CDR3 reads TGTGCCAGCAAGGAGACAAACCAAGAGACCCAGTACTTC.

The V and J genes are TRBV7-3 and TRBJ2-3, with TRBD2 identical over 8 bases. CDR3 length: 16 amino acids. In germline, CDR1 is SGHTA, CDR2 FQGTGA. V lost 0 bases, J lost 3 bases, and 5 bases stayed unmatched. In nucleotides, the CDR3 is TGTGCCAGCAGCTTAACGGTAGCGGGATGGACAGATACGCAGTATTTT. Its translation is CASSLTVAGWTDTQYF. Variable domain in full (rest from reference TRBV7-3 and TRBJ2-3): GAGVSQTPSNKVTEKGKYVELRCDPISGHTALYWYRQSLGQGPEFLIYFQGTGAADDSGLPNDRFFAVRPEGSVSTLKIQRTERGDSAVYLCASSLTVAGWTDTQYFGPGTRLTVL.

J is TRBJ2-1 and V is TRBV5-1, with 8 bases fitting TRBD2. Germline V gene lookup returns CDR1 SGHRS and CDR2 YFSETQ. With 2 bases clipped from V and 6 bases from J, the junction kept 1 base outside the gene matches. The CDR3 extends over 13 amino acids. The CDR3 loop is CASSFGRVNEQFF. CDR3 nucleotides: TGCGCCAGCAGCTTCGGGAGGGTCAATGAGCAGTTCTTC.

The chain uses TRBV7-9 and TRBJ2-3; TRBD2 is a possible D gene (5 bases). Germline CDR1 and CDR2: SEHNR and FQNEAQ (reference sequence). This CDR3 has 16 residues. V lost 5 bases to trimming and J lost 2 bases, with 17 bases between them. For the CDR3, the DNA is TGTGCCAGCAGCCCTCCGGGCGGAGGCCTCACAGATACGCAGTATTTT. Encoded protein: CASSPPGGGLTDTQYF.

Only a few counts were recorded for this clone. The DNA of the CDR3 is TGTGCCAGCAGCCACGGGACAGAGCGACTCAATGAGCAGTTCTTC. Residues: CASSHGTERLNEQFF. The J gene is TRBJ2-1, the V gene TRBV11-3; 7 nucleotides line up with TRBD1. The ends lost 5 bases at V and 6 bases at J; junction bases unmatched: 10. The CDR3 runs 15 residues. The V gene's germline CDR1 is SGHNT and CDR2 YENEEA.

This chain links TRBV18 with TRBJ1-4, with 8 nucleotides matching TRBD1. The ends lost 8 bases at V and 7 bases at J; junction bases unmatched: 9. Germline V lookup: CDR1 KGHSH, CDR2 LQKENI. The CDR3 totals 14 residues. CDR3 amino acids: CASAKQGVGEKLFF. CDR3 DNA: TGTGCCAGCGCGAAACAGGGGGTCGGTGAAAAACTGTTTTTT. Variable domain in full (rest from reference TRBV18 and TRBJ1-4): NAGVMQNPRHLVRRRGQEARLRCSPMKGHSHVYWYRQLPEEGLKFMVYLQKENIIDESGMPKERFSAEFPKEGPSILRIQQVVRGDSAAYFCASAKQGVGEKLFFGSGTQLSVL.

The chain carries TRBV11-2 and TRBJ2-3; D is perhaps TRBD2 (5 bases). The CDR3 has 16 amino acids. Trimming cost V 1 base and J 7 bases, with 18 bases left between them. Germline values: CDR1 SGHAT, CDR2 FQNNGV. The CDR3 DNA reads TGTGCCAGCAGCTTAGCCGGGGTCCTACGCGTATATACGCAGTATTTT. Amino acids: CASSLAGVLRVYTQYF.

This clone was found a few times. The chain links TRBV10-1 to TRBJ1-6; D is unclear. The germline gives CDR1 WNHNN, CDR2 SYGVQD (reference sequence). The CDR3 consists of 10 residues. V lost 7 bases and J lost 13, with 8 bases in between. The CDR3 spells CASTSFPLHF. The CDR3 nucleotides read TGCGCCAGCACGAGCTTTCCCCTCCACTTT.

This rearrangement joins TRBV30 to TRBJ2-1; tentatively, D is TRBD2 (6 bases). The CDR3 sequence is 15 residues long. Germline CDR1 is GTSNPN and CDR2 is SVGIG (reference sequence). Trimming removed 0 bases at V and 3 bases at J, with 12 bases between. As DNA, the CDR3 is TGTGCCTGGAGTGTACTGCGGGACCTCTACAATGAGCAGTTCTTC. As protein: CAWSVLRDLYNEQFF. Complete variable domain (other parts from reference TRBV30 and TRBJ2-1): SQTIHQWPATLVQPVGSPLSLECTVEGTSNPNLYWYRQAAGRGLQLLFYSVGIGQISSEVPQNLSASRPQDRQFILSSKKLLLSDSGFYLCAWSVLRDLYNEQFFGPGTRLTVL.

The chain carries TRBV6-5 and TRBJ2-2, with 10 bases aligning to TRBD1. The trim removed 8 bases at V and 6 bases at J, leaving 6 bases unmatched. Germline assignment: CDR1 MNHEY and CDR2 SVGAGI. CDR3 size: 14 residues. In DNA form, the CDR3 reads TGTGCCAGCCGCGGGACAGGGGAGCCCGGGGAGCTGTTTTTT. Residues: CASRGTGEPGELFF.

The genes are TRBV19 and TRBJ1-1; maybe TRBD1 (5 bases). This CDR3 has 15 amino acids. V was cut by 4 bases and J by 4 bases, with 16 bases left in between. Germline V gene sequence: CDR1 LNHDA, CDR2 SQIVND (reference sequence). CDR3 amino acids: CASSNAGGVGTEAFF. CDR3 sequence (DNA): TGTGCCAGTAGTAATGCTGGGGGGGTGGGCACTGAAGCTTTCTTT.

The V call is TRBV15, the J call TRBJ1-3; D gene uncertain. Germline lookup yields CDR1 LNHNV and CDR2 YYDKDF (reference sequence). The V gene lost 0 bases and the J gene lost 2 bases, with 11 bases spanning the gap. The CDR3 extends over 16 amino acids. DNA for the CDR3: TGTGCCACCAGCAGAGATCCCCCGGGGACTGGAAACACCATATATTTT. This encodes CATSRDPPGTGNTIYF.

The chain has TRBV7-2 and TRBJ2-4; unclear D gene. V gave up 1 base and J gave up 0 bases, with 13 bases separating them. Looked up from germline, CDR1 is SGHTA and CDR2 is FQGNSA. This CDR3 is built from 17 residues. The CDR3 DNA sequence: TGTGCCAGCAGCTTAGAGGGTCAACTGCTAGCCAAAAACATTCAGTACTTC. Translation: CASSLEGQLLAKNIQYF.

This chain links TRBV6-5 with TRBJ2-7; the D call may be TRBD1 or TRBD2 (6 bases each). Germline CDR1 and CDR2: MNHEY and SVGAGI. CDR3 length equals 15 residues. Deletions cut 2 bases from V and 4 bases from J, with 15 bases between. The CDR3 DNA is TGTGCCAGCAGTTACCTAGGGGGACTTATGTACGAGCAGTACTTC. Residues: CASSYLGGLMYEQYF.

This clone occurred once. The chain is built from TRBV5-1 and TRBJ2-1; D ambiguous. CDR1 and CDR2 from the germline V gene are SGHRS and YFSETQ. The CDR3 extends over 15 amino acids. The germline V and J ends were trimmed by 5 bases and 0 bases, with 12 bases remaining between them. CDR3 DNA: TGCGCCAGCAGGGACGGGTCGAGCTCCTACAATGAGCAGTTCTTC. It is translated as CASRDGSSSYNEQFF.

This clone was seen a few times. The chain employs TRBV5-6 and TRBJ1-5; possible D gene TRBD1, 6 bases. V lost 1 base, J lost 0 bases, and 11 bases lay in between. Germline lookup yields CDR1 SGHDT and CDR2 YYEEEE. The CDR3 sequence is 16 residues long. The CDR3 reads CASSLYRAHSNQPQHF. CDR3 DNA: TGTGCCAGCAGCTTGTACAGGGCCCATAGCAATCAGCCCCAGCATTTT. The full variable domain, completed using reference TRBV5-6 and TRBJ1-5, is DAGVTQSPTHLIKTRGQQVTLRCSPKSGHDTVSWYQQALGQGPQFIFQYYEEEERQRGNFPDRFSGHQFPNYSSELNVNALLLGDSALYLCASSLYRAHSNQPQHFGDGTRLSIL.

The chain links TRBV19 to TRBJ2-3; tentatively, D is TRBD1 or TRBD2 (5 bases each). V gave up 1 base and J gave up 4 bases, with 6 bases separating them. This CDR3 region has 13 residues. Germline assignment: CDR1 LNHDA and CDR2 SQIVND (reference sequence). The CDR3 region is CASSIGGADTQYF. The CDR3 DNA sequence: TGTGCCAGTAGTATAGGAGGGGCAGATACGCAGTATTTT.

This rearrangement joins TRBV18 to TRBJ1-3; 7 bases map to TRBD1. V dropped 5 bases and J dropped 4; count of bases not matched to a gene: 11. Per germline, CDR1 KGHSH and CDR2 LQKENI. This CDR3 comprises 16 residues. The CDR3 region is CASSEAATGSGNTIYF. In nucleotides, the CDR3 is TGTGCCAGCTCAGAGGCCGCGACAGGGTCCGGAAACACCATATATTTT.

The chain has TRBV18 and TRBJ2-7; TRBD1 aligns across 8 bases. CDR1 KGHSH and CDR2 LQKENI come from the germline V gene. The CDR3 length is 16 residues. Losses at the gene ends were 2 bases for V and 9 bases for J; bases not matched to a gene: 15. The CDR3 bases are TGTGCCAGCTCACCAGATGCGCTGGGACAGGTCCGAGGGCAGTACTTC. The encoded protein is CASSPDALGQVRGQYF.